Below are 26 T cell receptor beta chains sequenced from a single sample in a study of CD8 T cells in ankylosing spondylitis. TCRdb independently ran MiXCR on the 5' RACE reads; one entry per CDR3 protein. The data contain about 110,000 distinct CDR3 sequences, around 24% of them singletons. The sequencing input was synovial fluid, either unsorted or a sorted T cell fraction (not recorded which). These TCRs come from a male donor with ankylosing spondylitis.

This clonotype has more than one count but fewer than ten. A junction end diverges from the germline sequence, so it may reflect a read error. The chain links TRBV20-1 to TRBJ1-1; possible D gene TRBD1, 6 bases. Germline V gene sequence: CDR1 DFQATT, CDR2 SNEGSKA (reference sequence). This CDR3 comprises 13 residues. The CDR3 coding sequence is TGCAGTGCTGGAGACAGGACTAACACTGAAGCTTTCTTT. Its protein is CSAGDRTNTEAFF.

The chain links TRBV5-6 to TRBJ2-5, with 8 bases identical to TRBD2. The CDR3 sequence is 14 residues long. Per the germline V gene, CDR1 is SGHDT and CDR2 is YYEEEE. Trimming removed 2 bases from V and 5 bases from J; junction bases left unmatched: 5. Written as DNA, the CDR3 is TGTGCCAGCAGCTTAGCGGGGGCGGGGGAGACCCAGTACTTC. Residues: CASSLAGAGETQYF. Full variable domain (rest looked up from reference TRBV5-6 and TRBJ2-5): DAGVTQSPTHLIKTRGQQVTLRCSPKSGHDTVSWYQQALGQGPQFIFQYYEEEERQRGNFPDRFSGHQFPNYSSELNVNALLLGDSALYLCASSLAGAGETQYFGPGTRLLVL.

The V call is TRBV3-1, the J call TRBJ2-2; weak D call: TRBD1 (6 bases). The V end lost 4 bases, the J end lost 6 bases, and 12 bases lay between the germline ends. This CDR3 is built from 14 residues. CDR1 and CDR2 (germline): LGHDT, YNNKEL (reference sequence). CDR3 in amino acids: CASSPQQGSGELFF. The CDR3 coding sequence is TGTGCCAGCAGCCCGCAACAGGGCTCCGGGGAGCTGTTTTTT.

The table lists this clonotype with a count of one. V usage is TRBV7-9 and J usage is TRBJ2-3; 13 nucleotides agree with TRBD2. V was pared by 1 base and J by 10 bases, with 2 bases of the junction left unmatched. This CDR3 has 14 residues. CDR1 and CDR2 (germline): SEHNR, FQNEAQ (reference sequence). The CDR3 loop reads CASSLVGTSGAQYF. The CDR3 DNA reads as TGTGCCAGCAGCTTAGTGGGGACTAGCGGGGCGCAGTATTTT.

This clonotype was counted a single time. This chain uses TRBV10-3 with TRBJ1-1; no firm D call. Deletions cut 4 bases from V and 8 bases from J, with 14 bases between. Germline V gives CDR1 ENHRY, CDR2 SYGVKD. CDR3 length equals 13 residues. The CDR3 DNA reads TGTGCCATCAGTGGGGTCGAACAAGGGGAAGCTTTCTTT. Its protein is CAISGVEQGEAFF.

V gene TRBV12-3 or TRBV12-4 combines with J gene TRBJ2-1, with D possibly being TRBD2 (6 bases). The CDR3 extends over 13 amino acids. The V end was cut by 2 bases, the J end by 5 bases, with 7 bases between. CDR3 protein: CASSLTGDNEQFF. CDR3 DNA: TGTGCCAGCAGTTTAACGGGAGACAATGAGCAGTTCTTC.

The rearrangement links TRBV18 to TRBJ2-3, with D possibly matching TRBD2 (6 bases). Looked up from germline, CDR1 is KGHSH and CDR2 is LQKENI. Trimming took 5 bases from V and 0 from J, leaving 15 bases between them. The CDR3 consists of 16 residues. This chain's CDR3 is CASSKTSTSSTDTQYF. CDR3 DNA sequence: TGTGCCAGCTCAAAAACTAGCACATCTAGCACAGATACGCAGTATTTT. Full variable domain (rest looked up from reference TRBV18 and TRBJ2-3): NAGVMQNPRHLVRRRGQEARLRCSPMKGHSHVYWYRQLPEEGLKFMVYLQKENIIDESGMPKERFSAEFPKEGPSILRIQQVVRGDSAAYFCASSKTSTSSTDTQYFGPGTRLTVL.

The rearrangement joins TRBV6-1 to TRBJ1-1; perhaps TRBD1 as D (5 bases). Trimming left V 8 bases short and J 1 base short, with 11 bases between. The V gene's germline CDR1 is MNHNS and CDR2 SASEGT. This CDR3 has 13 amino acids. The CDR3 DNA is TGTGCCAGCGCTCGGGGGACGAACACTGAAGCTTTCTTT. Its translation is CASARGTNTEAFF.

V is TRBV5-1 and J is TRBJ2-1, with D possibly TRBD1 on 6 matching bases. This CDR3 is built from 14 residues. The germline CDR1 and CDR2 sequences are SGHRS and YFSETQ. V lost 4 bases to trimming and J lost 10 bases, with 18 bases between them. CDR3 DNA: TGCGCCAGCAGCGGGGGCCCGACGGAAGGGGAGCAGTTCTTC. It is translated as CASSGGPTEGEQFF.

The chain uses TRBV7-8 and TRBJ2-7; tentative D call: TRBD1 (6 bases). The CDR3 contains 13 residues. The germline CDR1 and CDR2 sequences are SGHVS and FQNEAQ. V was pared by 4 bases and J by 3 bases, with 10 bases between. CDR3: CASSYGQSYEQYF. The CDR3, as DNA: TGTGCCAGCAGCTATGGACAGAGCTACGAGCAGTACTTC.

V usage is TRBV20-1 and J usage is TRBJ2-1, with 13 positions matching TRBD2. The germline V gene has CDR1 DFQATT and CDR2 SNEGSKA (reference sequence). J was trimmed by 7 bases and V by 1 base; bases with no gene match: 4. This CDR3 contains 15 residues. The CDR3 DNA sequence: TGCAGTGCTAGAGTGGGGACTAGCGGGGATAATGAGCAGTTCTTC. This sequence encodes CSARVGTSGDNEQFF.

The sample holds many counts of this clonotype. This sequence joins TRBV13 and TRBJ2-7, with a tentative D call TRBD1 (6 bases). The CDR3 consists of 13 residues. V was clipped by 3 bases and J by 10 bases, with 16 bases between them. Germline V gene lookup returns CDR1 PRHDT and CDR2 FYEKMQ (reference sequence). CDR3 DNA sequence: TGTGCCAGCAGCTTCAGGGGCCGGGGCGATCAGTACGTC. This codes for CASSFRGRGDQYV.

This clonotype was seen more than once but under ten times. The J gene is TRBJ2-1, the V gene TRBV5-1, with a weak D call TRBD2 (6 bases). The CDR3 totals 16 residues. The V gene's germline CDR1 is SGHRS and CDR2 YFSETQ. Trimming removed 1 base at V and 0 bases at J, with 11 bases between. The CDR3 bases are TGCGCCAGCAGCTTGTTAGCGGCTGGCTCCTACAATGAGCAGTTCTTC. This gives the protein CASSLLAAGSYNEQFF.

The rearrangement joins TRBV3-1 to TRBJ2-1; D gene uncertain. The V end lost 5 bases, the J end lost 5 bases, and 16 bases lay between the germline ends. CDR3 length: 15 amino acids. Germline loops: CDR1 LGHDT, CDR2 YNNKEL (reference sequence). In nucleotides, the CDR3 is TGTGCCAGCAGCTTTTTAGATGGACCGAACAATGAGCAGTTCTTC. Amino acids: CASSFLDGPNNEQFF.

The chain uses TRBV2 and TRBJ1-2; D uncertain. The germline V and J ends were trimmed by 3 bases and 2 bases, with 10 bases remaining between them. Germline V lookup: CDR1 SNHLY, CDR2 FYNNEI. The CDR3 spans 14 residues. The chain's CDR3 is CASSEDRANYGYTF. In nucleotides, the CDR3 is TGTGCCAGCAGTGAGGACCGGGCCAACTATGGCTACACCTTC. The variable domain in full, with the rest retrieved from reference TRBV2 and TRBJ1-2, is EPEVTQTPSHQVTQMGQEVILRCVPISNHLYFYWYRQILGQKVEFLVSFYNNEISEKSEIFDDQFSVERPDGSNFTLKIRSTKLEDSAMYFCASSEDRANYGYTFGSGTRLTVV.

This clonotype was detected ten times or more. This chain connects TRBV27 to TRBJ2-1; TRBD1 agrees at 8 bases. Germline V CDR1 and CDR2: MNHEY, SMNVEV (reference sequence). With V trimmed by 6 bases and J by 0 bases, 4 bases remained unmatched. This CDR3 comprises 15 residues. The CDR3 here is CASRFGQGSYNEQFF. CDR3 in DNA: TGTGCCAGCAGATTTGGACAGGGCTCCTACAATGAGCAGTTCTTC.

The chain is built from TRBV20-1 and TRBJ1-2; D gene unclear. The ends were cut back, 5 bases at V and 4 bases at J, with 14 bases in the middle. The germline gives CDR1 DFQATT, CDR2 SNEGSKA (reference sequence). The CDR3 is 13 amino acids. In nucleotides, the CDR3 is TGCAGTGCTGGAGGTCGATCGTTCTATGGCTACACCTTC. Translation: CSAGGRSFYGYTF.

This chain connects TRBV4-1 to TRBJ2-5; TRBD1 aligns across 7 bases. Germline CDR1 reads MGHRA; CDR2 reads YSYEKL. After removal of 1 base from V and 1 base from J, the junction contained 15 bases not matched to a gene. This CDR3 region has 19 residues. Written as DNA, the CDR3 is TGCGCCAGCAGCCAAGGGACCTCACAGGGGCTAAACATCCAAGAGACCCAGTACTTC. Translation gives CASSQGTSQGLNIQETQYF.

This clonotype was detected a few times. V is TRBV2 and J is TRBJ1-2, with D possibly TRBD1 on 6 matching bases. This CDR3 spans 15 amino acids. The germline V gene encodes CDR1 SNHLY and CDR2 FYNNEI. The V end lost 6 bases, the J end lost 7 bases, and 21 bases lay between the germline ends. The CDR3 sequence: CASRTQGFGLFGYTF. CDR3 in DNA: TGTGCCAGCAGAACTCAGGGGTTTGGCCTATTTGGCTACACCTTC. The variable domain in full, with the rest retrieved from reference TRBV2 and TRBJ1-2, is EPEVTQTPSHQVTQMGQEVILRCVPISNHLYFYWYRQILGQKVEFLVSFYNNEISEKSEIFDDQFSVERPDGSNFTLKIRSTKLEDSAMYFCASRTQGFGLFGYTFGSGTRLTVV.

V and J are TRBV3-1 and TRBJ2-1; TRBD2 aligns across 12 bases. Germline V gene sequence: CDR1 LGHDT, CDR2 YNNKEL (reference sequence). The CDR3 runs to 15 residues. The V and J ends lost 4 bases and 6 bases, in that order; junction bases with no gene match: 4. The CDR3 here is CASSPSGRAFNEQFF. The CDR3 bases are TGTGCCAGCAGCCCTAGCGGGAGGGCCTTCAATGAGCAGTTCTTC.

In its sample, this clonotype was seen a few times. The chain links TRBV3-1 to TRBJ2-1; TRBD2 matches at 11 bases. The CDR3 runs 15 residues. Germline assignment: CDR1 LGHDT and CDR2 YNNKEL (reference sequence). Losses at the gene ends were 0 bases for V and 11 bases for J; bases not matched to a gene: 6. The CDR3 here is CASSQDRTSGRKQFF. In nucleotides, the CDR3 is TGTGCCAGCAGCCAAGATCGAACTAGCGGGAGAAAGCAGTTCTTC.

This clonotype was counted ten times or more. This rearrangement joins TRBV6-1 to TRBJ1-2; D is unresolved. The germline CDR1 and CDR2 sequences are MNHNS and SASEGT. The CDR3 consists of 16 residues. V was shortened by 1 base and J by 8 bases, with 20 bases between the two germline ends. CDR3: CASSEGEFGRLLGYTF. The DNA for the CDR3 is TGTGCCAGCAGTGAAGGGGAGTTCGGGCGCCTATTGGGCTACACCTTC.

The table lists this clonotype with a count of one. This chain links TRBV10-2 with TRBJ2-7; 7 bases agree with TRBD2. Germline V CDR1 and CDR2: WSHSY, SAAADI. The length of the CDR3 is 16 residues. V gave up 0 bases and J gave up 1 base; unmatched junction bases: 6. The CDR3 bases are TGCGCCAGCAGTGAGTCTGGGGTCGGGGGGTCCTACGAGCAGTACGTC. Amino acid sequence: CASSESGVGGSYEQYV.

This clonotype was counted a few times. CDR3 coding DNA: TGTGCCGCAGCTGGGGACAGGGCGGGACAGCCCCAGCATTTT. Its translation is CAAAGDRAGQPQHF. This chain links TRBV19 with TRBJ1-5, with 9 bases matching TRBD1. The CDR3 sequence is 14 residues long. V shed 11 bases, J shed 7 bases, and the junction held 12 bases outside the gene matches. Germline CDR1 is LNHDA and CDR2 is SQIVND (reference sequence).

The CDR3 protein is CSARDSSGRGQFF. For the CDR3, the DNA is TGCAGTGCTAGAGATTCTAGCGGGAGAGGGCAGTTCTTC. The gene calls are TRBV20-1 and TRBJ2-1; 10 nucleotides match TRBD2. The CDR3 has 13 residues. The J segment lost 12 bases and the V segment lost 0 bases, leaving 5 bases of the junction unmatched. In germline, CDR1 is DFQATT, CDR2 SNEGSKA (reference sequence).

This clonotype came up many times. This rearrangement joins TRBV7-9 to TRBJ2-7; D may be TRBD2 (5 bases). Trimming pared 6 bases from V and 7 bases from J, leaving 16 bases between. Germline CDR1 is SEHNR and CDR2 is FQNEAQ (reference sequence). The CDR3 covers 13 residues. The CDR3 sequence is CASSLPPGSEQYV. For the CDR3, the DNA is TGTGCCAGCAGTCTTCCTCCGGGGAGTGAGCAGTACGTC.